These T cell receptor beta chains were read from a single sample in a study of blood T cell repertoires in COVID-19. Here immunoSEQ multiplex PCR was the method, and the copy in TCRdb shows in-frame clones only, minus some. The sample carries about 30,000 clones, approximately 88% recorded once. The material sequenced was peripheral blood. All receptors derive from a man in his 60s with active COVID-19. CDR3s include the opening cysteine and the closing phenylalanine or tryptophan. Fields, in order: V gene, J gene, clone size, D gene, CDR3 protein, CDR3 DNA. The D gene is left open where the match is weak. Clone size is not always given. Where it is, it says once, few, many or a class for expanded clones.

V gene: TRBV4-1; J gene: TRBJ2-7; clone size: once; D gene: TRBD1; CDR3 protein: CASSHGQGPSYEQYF; CDR3 DNA: TGCGCCAGCAGCCACGGACAGGGACCGTCGTACGAGCAGTACTTC
V gene: TRBV4-1; J gene: TRBJ1-2; clone size: .; D gene: TRBD1; CDR3 protein: CASSQDGGSGGLVGRAYGYTF; CDR3 DNA: TGCGCCAGCAGCCAGGACGGAGGGTCAGGGGGATTGGTTGGTCGGGCCTATGGCTACACCTTC
V gene: TRBV24-1; J gene: TRBJ2-1; clone size: .; D gene: TRBD2; CDR3 protein: CATSDGLAGEFNEQFF; CDR3 DNA: TGTGCCACCAGTGATGGACTAGCGGGAGAGTTTAATGAGCAGTTCTTC
V gene: TRBV18; J gene: TRBJ1-3; clone size: .; D gene: .; CDR3 protein: CASRVGASGNTIYF; CDR3 DNA: TGTGCCAGCCGGGTTGGTGCCTCTGGAAACACCATATATTTT
V gene: TRBV4-1; J gene: TRBJ2-7; clone size: .; D gene: .; CDR3 protein: CASSQGGYEQYF; CDR3 DNA: TGCGCCAGCAGCCAGGGGGGCTACGAGCAGTACTTC
V gene: TRBV5-1; J gene: TRBJ1-2; clone size: .; D gene: .; CDR3 protein: CASSLSGPDNYGYTF; CDR3 DNA: TGCGCCAGCAGCTTGAGCGGGCCGGATAACTATGGCTACACCTTC
V gene: TRBV4-1; J gene: TRBJ2-1; clone size: .; D gene: .; CDR3 protein: CASSRGRGADSSYNEQFF; CDR3 DNA: TGCGCCAGCAGCCGAGGGAGGGGGGCGGATAGCTCCTACAATGAGCAGTTCTTC
V gene: TRBV7-9; J gene: TRBJ2-2; clone size: .; D gene: TRBD2; CDR3 protein: CASSPRLAGDSGELFF; CDR3 DNA: TGTGCCAGCAGCCCCCGACTAGCGGGAGATTCCGGGGAGCTGTTTTTT
V gene: TRBV7-9; J gene: TRBJ2-1; clone size: .; D gene: TRBD1; CDR3 protein: CASSFPSTGGYNEQFF; CDR3 DNA: TGTGCCAGCAGCTTCCCGTCGACAGGGGGTTACAATGAGCAGTTCTTC
V gene: TRBV4-1; J gene: TRBJ2-7; clone size: .; D gene: TRBD2; CDR3 protein: CASSRLAGGTDEQYF; CDR3 DNA: TGCGCCAGCAGCCGACTAGCGGGAGGGACAGACGAGCAGTACTTC
V gene: TRBV6-4; J gene: TRBJ2-7; clone size: .; D gene: TRBD2; CDR3 protein: CASSDSTGLGGRISSGEQYF; CDR3 DNA: TGTGCCAGCAGTGACTCGACCGGATTGGGAGGGAGGATATCCTCCGGGGAGCAGTACTTC
V gene: TRBV7-2; J gene: TRBJ1-1; clone size: .; D gene: TRBD1; CDR3 protein: CASSLGQGSTEAFF; CDR3 DNA: TGTGCCAGCAGCTTAGGACAGGGGAGCACTGAAGCTTTCTTT
V gene: TRBV5-1; J gene: TRBJ2-2; clone size: .; D gene: .; CDR3 protein: CASSLTATNTGELFF; CDR3 DNA: TGCGCCAGCAGCTTGACAGCCACGAACACCGGGGAGCTGTTTTTT
V gene: TRBV2; J gene: TRBJ1-5; clone size: .; D gene: .; CDR3 protein: CASSRREDQPQHF; CDR3 DNA: TGTGCCAGCAGTCGACGGGAGGATCAGCCCCAGCATTTT
V gene: TRBV3-1/TRBV3-2; J gene: TRBJ2-5; clone size: .; D gene: TRBD1; CDR3 protein: CASSPRDRGQETQYF; CDR3 DNA: TGTGCCAGCAGCCCTCGGGACAGGGGGCAAGAGACCCAGTACTTC
V gene: TRBV11-2; J gene: TRBJ2-7; clone size: .; D gene: TRBD2; CDR3 protein: CASSWGTSGDYEQYF; CDR3 DNA: TGTGCCAGCAGCTGGGGGACTAGCGGAGACTACGAGCAGTACTTC
V gene: TRBV29-1; J gene: TRBJ2-3; clone size: .; D gene: TRBD1; CDR3 protein: CSGAGQGEGTDTQYF; CDR3 DNA: TGCAGCGGGGCCGGACAGGGTGAGGGCACAGATACGCAGTATTTT
V gene: TRBV7-6; J gene: TRBJ1-1; clone size: .; D gene: TRBD1; CDR3 protein: CASSHRDRGNTEAFF; CDR3 DNA: TGTGCCAGCAGCCATCGGGACAGGGGGAACACTGAAGCTTTCTTT
V gene: TRBV10-2; J gene: TRBJ1-6; clone size: .; D gene: .; CDR3 protein: CASIAYRDINSPLHF; CDR3 DNA: TGCGCCAGCATTGCCTACCGGGATATTAATTCACCCCTCCACTTT
V gene: TRBV5-1; J gene: TRBJ2-1; clone size: .; D gene: TRBD2; CDR3 protein: CASSPGLAGSRLRDEQFF; CDR3 DNA: TGCGCCAGCAGCCCCGGTCTAGCGGGATCGCGACTCAGGGATGAGCAGTTCTTC
V gene: TRBV5-1; J gene: TRBJ2-1; clone size: .; D gene: .; CDR3 protein: CASSLSGGRPNEQFF; CDR3 DNA: TGCGCCAGCAGCTTGAGTGGGGGCCGCCCGAATGAGCAGTTCTTC
V gene: TRBV3-1/TRBV3-2; J gene: TRBJ2-7; clone size: .; D gene: .; CDR3 protein: CASSQGGAGRDEQYF; CDR3 DNA: TGTGCCAGCAGCCAAGGTGGGGCCGGGCGAGACGAGCAGTACTTC
V gene: TRBV7-2; J gene: TRBJ2-3; clone size: .; D gene: TRBD2; CDR3 protein: CASSSLAGTDTQYF; CDR3 DNA: TGTGCCAGCAGCTCGCTAGCGGGCACAGATACGCAGTATTTT
V gene: TRBV7-8; J gene: TRBJ2-4; clone size: .; D gene: .; CDR3 protein: CARGAGLRPTHHIQYF; CDR3 DNA: TGTGCCAGGGGGGCGGGACTAAGACCCACGCACCACATTCAGTACTTC
V gene: TRBV7-9; J gene: TRBJ1-4; clone size: few; D gene: TRBD1; CDR3 protein: CASSPTDRGGEKLFF; CDR3 DNA: TGTGCCAGCAGCCCAACCGACAGGGGTGGCGAAAAACTGTTTTTT
V gene: TRBV5-1; J gene: TRBJ2-7; clone size: .; D gene: .; CDR3 protein: CASSLRTRGIEQYF; CDR3 DNA: TGCGCCAGCAGCTTACGAACCCGGGGAATCGAGCAGTACTTC
V gene: TRBV27; J gene: TRBJ1-1; clone size: .; D gene: .; CDR3 protein: CASSSQAGRNTEAFF; CDR3 DNA: TGTGCCAGCAGTTCCCAAGCGGGTCGGAACACTGAAGCTTTCTTT
V gene: TRBV25-1; J gene: TRBJ2-1; clone size: .; D gene: .; CDR3 protein: CASSDLPGNEQFF; CDR3 DNA: TGTGCCAGCAGTGACCTCCCCGGGAATGAGCAGTTCTTC
V gene: TRBV19; J gene: TRBJ2-2; clone size: .; D gene: .; CDR3 protein: CASSLRFFPPTGELFF; CDR3 DNA: TGTGCCAGTAGTCTCAGGTTCTTCCCCCCCACCGGGGAGCTGTTTTTT
V gene: TRBV19; J gene: TRBJ1-2; clone size: .; D gene: .; CDR3 protein: CASSALRGLGGYTF; CDR3 DNA: TGTGCCAGTAGTGCGCTACGGGGGTTGGGAGGCTACACCTTC
V gene: TRBV29-1; J gene: TRBJ2-1; clone size: .; D gene: TRBD1; CDR3 protein: CSVEDRENIREQFF; CDR3 DNA: TGCAGCGTTGAGGACAGGGAGAATATCCGGGAGCAGTTCTTC
V gene: TRBV5-4; J gene: TRBJ2-7; clone size: medium-sized; D gene: TRBD1; CDR3 protein: CASSLGDRVYEQYF; CDR3 DNA: TGTGCCAGCAGCTTGGGGGACAGGGTCTACGAGCAGTACTTC
V gene: TRBV30; J gene: TRBJ2-3; clone size: .; D gene: .; CDR3 protein: CAWSVQGSSTDTQYF; CDR3 DNA: TGTGCCTGGAGTGTTCAGGGTTCTAGCACAGATACGCAGTATTTT
V gene: TRBV19; J gene: TRBJ2-1; clone size: .; D gene: .; CDR3 protein: CASSTRQNSYNEQFF; CDR3 DNA: TGTGCCAGTAGTACTCGACAGAACTCCTACAATGAGCAGTTCTTC
V gene: TRBV5-4; J gene: TRBJ2-2; clone size: .; D gene: TRBD1; CDR3 protein: CASSLTGQANTGELFF; CDR3 DNA: TGTGCCAGCAGCTTGACCGGACAGGCGAACACCGGGGAGCTGTTTTTT
V gene: TRBV7-9; J gene: TRBJ1-1; clone size: .; D gene: .; CDR3 protein: CASSLAPTGLNTEAFF; CDR3 DNA: TGTGCCAGCAGCTTAGCTCCTACAGGGCTGAACACTGAAGCTTTCTTT
V gene: TRBV2; J gene: TRBJ2-7; clone size: .; D gene: TRBD2; CDR3 protein: CASSPGLAGAGPHEQYF; CDR3 DNA: TGTGCCAGCAGTCCCGGACTAGCGGGGGCCGGGCCCCACGAGCAGTACTTC
V gene: TRBV20-1; J gene: TRBJ2-1; clone size: .; D gene: TRBD2; CDR3 protein: CSASRTSGNEQFF; CDR3 DNA: TGCAGTGCTAGTCGGACTAGCGGGAATGAGCAGTTCTTC
V gene: TRBV28; J gene: TRBJ2-7; clone size: few; D gene: .; CDR3 protein: CASSRTVVRSYEQYF; CDR3 DNA: TGTGCCAGCAGTCGGACAGTCGTTCGGTCCTACGAGCAGTACTTC
V gene: TRBV4-1; J gene: TRBJ2-5; clone size: .; D gene: TRBD2; CDR3 protein: CASSPSPLAGTETQYF; CDR3 DNA: TGCGCCAGCAGCCCATCACCACTAGCGGGAACAGAGACCCAGTACTTC
V gene: TRBV11-2; J gene: TRBJ2-7; clone size: .; D gene: TRBD1; CDR3 protein: CASSSRDRKYEQYF; CDR3 DNA: TGTGCCAGCAGCTCACGGGACAGGAAATACGAGCAGTACTTC
V gene: TRBV29-1; J gene: TRBJ2-1; clone size: .; D gene: .; CDR3 protein: CSVEEEALHEQFF; CDR3 DNA: TGCAGCGTTGAAGAGGAGGCCCTGCATGAGCAGTTCTTC
V gene: TRBV24-1; J gene: TRBJ1-2; clone size: .; D gene: TRBD1; CDR3 protein: CATSEGDSSFSF; CDR3 DNA: TGTGCCACCAGTGAGGGGGACAGTAGCTTTTCCTTC
V gene: TRBV27; J gene: TRBJ2-1; clone size: .; D gene: .; CDR3 protein: CASSFGASTPHEQFF; CDR3 DNA: TGTGCCAGCAGTTTTGGTGCTAGTACCCCCCATGAGCAGTTCTTC
V gene: TRBV24-1; J gene: TRBJ1-5; clone size: .; D gene: .; CDR3 protein: CATSARYSNQPQHF; CDR3 DNA: TGTGCCACCAGTGCCAGGTATAGCAATCAGCCCCAGCATTTT
V gene: TRBV28; J gene: TRBJ2-1; clone size: .; D gene: TRBD2; CDR3 protein: CASRRPGLAGGSWGGSYNEQFF; CDR3 DNA: TGTGCCAGCAGAAGACCGGGACTAGCGGGCGGGAGCTGGGGGGGCTCCTACAATGAGCAGTTCTTC
V gene: TRBV27; J gene: TRBJ2-7; clone size: .; D gene: TRBD2; CDR3 protein: CASSLSLGLAGERRQYF; CDR3 DNA: TGTGCCAGCAGCCTTTCGCTCGGACTAGCGGGAGAAAGAAGGCAGTACTTC
V gene: TRBV7-2; J gene: TRBJ1-2; clone size: once; D gene: TRBD1; CDR3 protein: CASSPHPGQGFGYTF; CDR3 DNA: TGTGCCAGCAGCCCGCACCCGGGACAGGGTTTTGGCTACACCTTC
V gene: TRBV21-1; J gene: TRBJ1-2; clone size: .; D gene: .; CDR3 protein: CASSNGQGSGYTF; CDR3 DNA: TGTGCCAGCAGCAACGGACAGGGTTCTGGCTACACCTTC
V gene: TRBV9; J gene: TRBJ2-3; clone size: .; D gene: TRBD2; CDR3 protein: CASSALLAGGDTQYF; CDR3 DNA: TGTGCCAGCAGCGCACTACTAGCGGGAGGTGATACGCAGTATTTT
V gene: TRBV6-6; J gene: TRBJ2-2; clone size: once; D gene: .; CDR3 protein: CASSRYPTSNTGELFF; CDR3 DNA: TGTGCCAGCAGTCGATACCCTACGTCGAACACCGGGGAGCTGTTTTTT
V gene: TRBV5-4; J gene: TRBJ2-3; clone size: once; D gene: .; CDR3 protein: CASSLGTPSIHTSTDTQYF; CDR3 DNA: TGTGCCAGCAGCTTGGGGACACCATCGATCCATACTAGCACAGATACGCAGTATTTT
V gene: TRBV4-1; J gene: TRBJ2-3; clone size: .; D gene: TRBD2; CDR3 protein: CASSQETGLAGGDTQYF; CDR3 DNA: TGCGCCAGCAGCCAAGAGACAGGACTAGCGGGAGGAGATACGCAGTATTTT